A single sample is the source of the 3 T cell receptor beta chains below, sequenced in a study of shared clonotypes between healthy human individuals. Sequenced by immunoSEQ multiplex PCR; TCRdb stores in-frame clones only, minus some. The table records hundreds of thousands of clones, 80% to 95% of them present only once. As defined, naive CD8 cells were CD45RO-negative and positively selected for CCR7, with terminally differentiated effector memory CD45RA+ cells excluded. The specimen was naive CD8+ T cells sorted from blood. Receptor source: a young man in good health.

The gene calls are TRBV2 and TRBJ1-4; 7 bases match TRBD1. V lost 5 bases to trimming and J lost 7 bases; unmatched junction nucleotides: 7. CDR3 length: 14 residues. Germline CDR1 reads SNHLY; CDR2 reads FYNNEI. CDR3 region: CASSFWGTAEKLFF. The CDR3, as DNA: TGTGCCAGCAGTTTCTGGGGGACAGCTGAAAAACTGTTTTTT.

The rearrangement joins TRBV19 to TRBJ2-7, with D possibly matching TRBD1 (5 bases). V was pared by 6 bases and J by 5 bases, with 11 bases between. CDR1 and CDR2 (germline): LNHDA, SQIVND (reference sequence). The CDR3 sequence is 12 residues long. CDR3 in DNA: TGTGCCAGTAGCCTTCAGGGTGACGAGCAGTACTTC. Encoded protein: CASSLQGDEQYF.

This chain connects TRBV11-3 to TRBJ2-2; 14 nucleotides line up with TRBD2. Germline CDR1 reads SGHNT; CDR2 reads YENEEA. CDR3 length: 17 residues. Trimming cost V 4 bases and J 7 bases; bases outside gene matches: 8. CDR3 region: CASSSKTSGRADGELFF. As DNA, the CDR3 is TGTGCCAGCAGCTCCAAGACTAGCGGGAGGGCCGACGGGGAGCTGTTTTTT.